This T cell receptor (beta chain) was retrieved from a study of T cell responses to AZD1222 COVID-19 vaccine. Using immunoSEQ multiplex PCR, the repertoire was profiled, and TCRdb retains in-frame clones only, with some absent. Among about 180,000 clones listed, 85% to 95% were seen once. Germline V gene lookup returns CDR1 MGHRA and CDR2 YSYEKL. This CDR3 contains 15 residues. V shed 4 bases and J 8 bases; nucleotides not matched to a gene: 9. The sample was peripheral blood, taken 28 days after the second AZD1222 dose. The receptor comes from an adult who received the AZD1222 COVID-19 vaccine. This sequence joins TRBV4-1 and TRBJ2-1, with 9 bases identical to TRBD2. CDR3 in DNA: TGCGCCAGCAGCCCACCTAGCGGGACCGGAGATGAGCAGTTCTTC. Residues: CASSPPSGTGDEQFF.